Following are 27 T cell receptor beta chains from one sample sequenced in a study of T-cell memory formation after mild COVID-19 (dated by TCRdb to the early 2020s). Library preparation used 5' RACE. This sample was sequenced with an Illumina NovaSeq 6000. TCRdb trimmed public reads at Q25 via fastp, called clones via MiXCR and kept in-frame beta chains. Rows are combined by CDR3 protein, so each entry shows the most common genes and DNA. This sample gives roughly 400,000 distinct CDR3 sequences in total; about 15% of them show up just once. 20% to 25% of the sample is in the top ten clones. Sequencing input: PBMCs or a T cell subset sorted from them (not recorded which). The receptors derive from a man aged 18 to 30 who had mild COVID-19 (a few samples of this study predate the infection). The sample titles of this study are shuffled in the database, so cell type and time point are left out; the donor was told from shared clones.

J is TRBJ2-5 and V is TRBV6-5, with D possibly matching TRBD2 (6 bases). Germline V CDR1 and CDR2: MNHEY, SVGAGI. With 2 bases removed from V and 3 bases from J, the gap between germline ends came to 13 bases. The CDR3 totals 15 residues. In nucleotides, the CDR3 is TGTGCCAGCAGTTACGCCGGGACTTTCAAAGAGACCCAGTACTTC. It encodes CASSYAGTFKETQYF.

The CDR3 sequence: CASSYSGGPGELFF. In DNA, the CDR3 is TGTGCCAGCAGTTACTCGGGGGGGCCCGGGGAGCTGTTTTTT. The chain carries TRBV6-6 and TRBJ2-2; D possibly corresponds to TRBD2 (7 bases). The CDR3 length is 14 residues. The germline V gene has CDR1 MNHNY and CDR2 SVGAGI (reference sequence). V lost 0 bases and J lost 6, with 8 bases in between.

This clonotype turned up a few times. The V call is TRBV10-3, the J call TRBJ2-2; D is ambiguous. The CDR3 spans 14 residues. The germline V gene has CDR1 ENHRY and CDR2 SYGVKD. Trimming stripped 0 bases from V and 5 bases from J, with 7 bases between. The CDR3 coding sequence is TGTGCCATCAGTGAGTCAAGGATGACCGGGGAGCTGTTTTTT. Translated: CAISESRMTGELFF.

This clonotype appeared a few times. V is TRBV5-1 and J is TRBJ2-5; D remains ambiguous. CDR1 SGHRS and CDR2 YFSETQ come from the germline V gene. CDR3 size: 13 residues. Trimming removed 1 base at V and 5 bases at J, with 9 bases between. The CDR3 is CASSLYKMETQYF. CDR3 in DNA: TGCGCCAGCAGCTTGTACAAAATGGAGACCCAGTACTTC. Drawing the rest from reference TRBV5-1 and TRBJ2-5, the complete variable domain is KAGVTQTPRYLIKTRGQQVTLSCSPISGHRSVSWYQQTPGQGLQFLFEYFSETQRNKGNFPGRFSGRQFSNSRSEMNVSTLELGDSALYLCASSLYKMETQYFGPGTRLLVL.

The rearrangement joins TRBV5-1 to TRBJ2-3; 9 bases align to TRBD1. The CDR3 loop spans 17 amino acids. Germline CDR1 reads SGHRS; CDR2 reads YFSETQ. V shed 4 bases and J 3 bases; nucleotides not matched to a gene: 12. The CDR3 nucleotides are TGCGCCAGCAGCCCCCTGCTGGGGACAGGGAGGACAGATACGCAGTATTTT. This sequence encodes CASSPLLGTGRTDTQYF.

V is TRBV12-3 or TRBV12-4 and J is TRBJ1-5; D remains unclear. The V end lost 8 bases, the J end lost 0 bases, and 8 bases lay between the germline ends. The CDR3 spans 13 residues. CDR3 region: CASGVTSNQPQHF. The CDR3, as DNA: TGTGCCAGCGGGGTAACTAGCAATCAGCCCCAGCATTTT.

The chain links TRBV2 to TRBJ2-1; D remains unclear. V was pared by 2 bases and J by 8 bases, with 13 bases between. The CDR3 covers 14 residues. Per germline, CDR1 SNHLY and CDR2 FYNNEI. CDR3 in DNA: TGTGCCAGCAGTGAACAGACCACTAATTATGAGCAGTTCTTC. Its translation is CASSEQTTNYEQFF.

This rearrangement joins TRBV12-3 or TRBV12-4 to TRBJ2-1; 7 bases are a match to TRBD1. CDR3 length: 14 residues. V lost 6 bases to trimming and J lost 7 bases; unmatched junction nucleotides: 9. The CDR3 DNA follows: TGTGCCAGCAGCCTCGACAGGGCTCGGAATGAGCAGTTCTTC. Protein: CASSLDRARNEQFF.

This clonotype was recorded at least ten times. CDR3 nucleotides: TGTGCCAGCAGCTTTGCTATCCAAGAGACCCAGTACTTC. It encodes CASSFAIQETQYF. This rearrangement joins TRBV7-2 to TRBJ2-5, with D unresolved. The V end lost 3 bases, the J end lost 1 base, and 6 bases lay between the germline ends. The germline V gene encodes CDR1 SGHTA and CDR2 FQGNSA. This CDR3 contains 13 residues.

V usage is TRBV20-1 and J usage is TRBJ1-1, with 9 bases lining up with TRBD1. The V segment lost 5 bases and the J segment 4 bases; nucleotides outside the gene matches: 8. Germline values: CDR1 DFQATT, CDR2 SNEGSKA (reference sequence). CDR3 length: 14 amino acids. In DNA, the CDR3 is TGCAGTGCTCGGACAGGGGAGGAGGGCACTGAAGCTTTCTTT. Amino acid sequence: CSARTGEEGTEAFF.

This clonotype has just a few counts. As DNA, the CDR3 is TGTGCCAGCAGTTCGGACAGGGGGCTCGGCTACACCTTC. This encodes CASSSDRGLGYTF. This chain links TRBV12-3 or TRBV12-4 with TRBJ1-2; 11 bases fit TRBD1. The trim removed 4 bases at V and 8 bases at J, leaving 3 bases unmatched. CDR3 length equals 13 residues.

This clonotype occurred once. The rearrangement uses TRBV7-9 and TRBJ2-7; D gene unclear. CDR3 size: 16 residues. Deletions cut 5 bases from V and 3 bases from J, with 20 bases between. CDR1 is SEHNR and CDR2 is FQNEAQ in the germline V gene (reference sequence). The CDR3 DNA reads TGTGCCAGCAGCCCGAGGTACGGAGAGTCATTCTACGAGCAGTACGTC. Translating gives CASSPRYGESFYEQYV.

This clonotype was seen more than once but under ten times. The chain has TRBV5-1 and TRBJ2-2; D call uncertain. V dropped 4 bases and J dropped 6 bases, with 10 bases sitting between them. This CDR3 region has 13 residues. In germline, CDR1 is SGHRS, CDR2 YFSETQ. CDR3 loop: CASSPVAAGELFF. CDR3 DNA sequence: TGCGCCAGCAGCCCAGTGGCCGCCGGGGAGCTGTTTTTT.

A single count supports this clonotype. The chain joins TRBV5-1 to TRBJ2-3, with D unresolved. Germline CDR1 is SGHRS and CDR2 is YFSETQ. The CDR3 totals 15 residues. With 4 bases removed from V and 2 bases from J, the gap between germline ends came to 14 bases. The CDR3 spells CASSTRSVDTDTQYF. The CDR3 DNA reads TGCGCCAGCAGCACCCGAAGCGTGGACACAGATACGCAGTATTTT.

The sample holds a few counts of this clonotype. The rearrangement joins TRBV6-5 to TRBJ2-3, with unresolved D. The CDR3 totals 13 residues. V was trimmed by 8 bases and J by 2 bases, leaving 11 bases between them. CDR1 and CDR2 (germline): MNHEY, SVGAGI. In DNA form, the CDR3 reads TGTGCCAGCGTGGAGCCGGTCACAGATACGCAGTATTTT. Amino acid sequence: CASVEPVTDTQYF.

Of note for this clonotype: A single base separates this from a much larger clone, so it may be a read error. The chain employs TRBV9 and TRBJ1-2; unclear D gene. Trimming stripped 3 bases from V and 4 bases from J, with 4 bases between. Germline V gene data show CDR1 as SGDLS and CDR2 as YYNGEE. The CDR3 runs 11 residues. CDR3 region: CASSGSYGYTF. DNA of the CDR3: TGTGCCAGCAGCGGCAGCTATGGCTACACCTTC.

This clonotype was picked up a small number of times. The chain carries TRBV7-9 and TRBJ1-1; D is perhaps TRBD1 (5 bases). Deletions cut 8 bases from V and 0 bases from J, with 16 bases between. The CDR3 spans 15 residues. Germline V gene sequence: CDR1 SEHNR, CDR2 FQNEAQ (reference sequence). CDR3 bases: TGTGCCAGCGATCATTTCCAGGGCATGAACACTGAAGCTTTCTTT. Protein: CASDHFQGMNTEAFF.

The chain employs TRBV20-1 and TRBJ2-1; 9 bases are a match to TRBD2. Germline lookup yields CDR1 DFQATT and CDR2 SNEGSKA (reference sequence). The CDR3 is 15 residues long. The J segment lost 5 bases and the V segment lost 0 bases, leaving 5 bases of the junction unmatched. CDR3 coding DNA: TGCAGTGCTAGAGATATCGGCGGGAGGGACAATGAGCAGTTCTTC. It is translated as CSARDIGGRDNEQFF.

The CDR3 spells CASSLERGGELFF. In DNA, the CDR3 is TGTGCCAGCAGCTTAGAACGAGGCGGGGAGCTGTTTTTT. This chain connects TRBV13 to TRBJ2-2; D remains unclear. Germline V gene lookup returns CDR1 PRHDT and CDR2 FYEKMQ (reference sequence). The CDR3 totals 13 residues. With 1 base removed from V and 7 bases from J, the gap between germline ends came to 7 bases.

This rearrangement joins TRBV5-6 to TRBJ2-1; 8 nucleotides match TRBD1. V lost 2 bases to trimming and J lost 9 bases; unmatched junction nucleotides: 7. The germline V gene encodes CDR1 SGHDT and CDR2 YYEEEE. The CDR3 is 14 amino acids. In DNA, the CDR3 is TGTGCCAGCAGCTTCGACAGGGGAACGGGTGAGCAGTTCTTC. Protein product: CASSFDRGTGEQFF. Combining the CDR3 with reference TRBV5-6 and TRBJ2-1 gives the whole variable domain DAGVTQSPTHLIKTRGQQVTLRCSPKSGHDTVSWYQQALGQGPQFIFQYYEEEERQRGNFPDRFSGHQFPNYSSELNVNALLLGDSALYLCASSFDRGTGEQFFGPGTRLTVL.

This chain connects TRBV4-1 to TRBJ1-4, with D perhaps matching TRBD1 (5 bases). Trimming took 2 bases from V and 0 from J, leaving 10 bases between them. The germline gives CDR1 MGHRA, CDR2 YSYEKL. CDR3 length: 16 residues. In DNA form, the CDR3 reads TGCGCCAGCAGCCAAACTACAGGTTCAACTAATGAAAAACTGTTTTTT. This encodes CASSQTTGSTNEKLFF.

In nucleotides, the CDR3 is TGTGCCAGCAGTCTGGGAATAGAGACCCAGTACTTC. Translated, it gives CASSLGIETQYF. The gene calls are TRBV6-6 and TRBJ2-5; no reliable D call. Germline V gene data show CDR1 as MNHNY and CDR2 as SVGAGI (reference sequence). V was trimmed by 5 bases and J by 4 bases, leaving 8 bases between them. The CDR3 is 12 residues long.

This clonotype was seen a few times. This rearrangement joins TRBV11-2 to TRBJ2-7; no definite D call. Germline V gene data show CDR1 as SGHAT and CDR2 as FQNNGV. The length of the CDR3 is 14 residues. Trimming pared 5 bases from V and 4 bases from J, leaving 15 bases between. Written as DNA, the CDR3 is TGTGCCAGCAGCCAAAACCTGGGCAGATACGAGCAGTACTTC. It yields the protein CASSQNLGRYEQYF.

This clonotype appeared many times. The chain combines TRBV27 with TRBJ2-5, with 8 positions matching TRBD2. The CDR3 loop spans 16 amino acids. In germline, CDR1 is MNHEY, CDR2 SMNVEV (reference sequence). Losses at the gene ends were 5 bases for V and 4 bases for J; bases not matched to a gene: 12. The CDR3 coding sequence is TGTGCCAGCAGTCCGGGGGCGGGGGGAAACGGAGAGACCCAGTACTTC. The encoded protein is CASSPGAGGNGETQYF.

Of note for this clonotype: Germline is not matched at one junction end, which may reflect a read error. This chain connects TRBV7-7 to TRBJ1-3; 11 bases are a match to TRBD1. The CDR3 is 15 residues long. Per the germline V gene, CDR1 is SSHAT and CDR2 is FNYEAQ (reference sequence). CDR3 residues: CASSPGTGGGNTIYF. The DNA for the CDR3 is TGTGCTAGCAGCCCTGGGACAGGGGGAGGAAACACCATATATTTT.

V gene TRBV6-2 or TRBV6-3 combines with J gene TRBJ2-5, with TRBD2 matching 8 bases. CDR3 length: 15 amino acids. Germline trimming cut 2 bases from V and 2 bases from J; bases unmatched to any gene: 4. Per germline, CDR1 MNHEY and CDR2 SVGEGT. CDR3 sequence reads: CASSYATSGQETQYF. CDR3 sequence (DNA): TGTGCCAGCAGTTACGCCACTAGCGGACAAGAGACCCAGTACTTC.

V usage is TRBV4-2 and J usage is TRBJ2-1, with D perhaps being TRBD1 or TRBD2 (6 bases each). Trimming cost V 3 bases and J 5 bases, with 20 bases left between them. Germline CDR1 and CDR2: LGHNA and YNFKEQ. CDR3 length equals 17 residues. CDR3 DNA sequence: TGTGCCAGCAGCCAGCCCCTAGGCCTGGGGGGCGACAATGAGCAGTTCTTC. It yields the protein CASSQPLGLGGDNEQFF.